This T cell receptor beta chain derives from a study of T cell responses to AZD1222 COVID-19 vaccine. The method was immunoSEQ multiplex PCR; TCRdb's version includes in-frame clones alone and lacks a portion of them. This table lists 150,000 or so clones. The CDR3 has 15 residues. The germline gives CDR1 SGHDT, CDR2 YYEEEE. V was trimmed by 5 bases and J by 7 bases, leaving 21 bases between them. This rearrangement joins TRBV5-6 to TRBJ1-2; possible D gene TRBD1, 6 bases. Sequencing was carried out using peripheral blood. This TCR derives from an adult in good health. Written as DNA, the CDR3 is TGTGCCAGCAGGGAAACAGGGAGGTCAGAGGCTGGCTACACCTTC. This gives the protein CASRETGRSEAGYTF.